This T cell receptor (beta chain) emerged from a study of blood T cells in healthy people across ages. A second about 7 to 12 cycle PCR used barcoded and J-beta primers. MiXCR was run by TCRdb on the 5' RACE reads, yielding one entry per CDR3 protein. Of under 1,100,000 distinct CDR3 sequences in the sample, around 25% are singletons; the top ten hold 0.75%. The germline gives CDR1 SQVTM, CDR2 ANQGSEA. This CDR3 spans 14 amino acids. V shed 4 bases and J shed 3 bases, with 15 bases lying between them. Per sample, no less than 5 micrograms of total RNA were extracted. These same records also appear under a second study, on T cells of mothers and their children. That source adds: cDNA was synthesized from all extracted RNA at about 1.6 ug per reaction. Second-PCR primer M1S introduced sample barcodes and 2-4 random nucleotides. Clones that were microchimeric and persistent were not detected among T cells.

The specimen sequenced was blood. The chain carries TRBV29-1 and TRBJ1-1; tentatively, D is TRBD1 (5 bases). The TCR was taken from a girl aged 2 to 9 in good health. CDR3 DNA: TGCAGCGTTGTAAAGGTTGGGGGGGACACTGAAGCTTTCTTT. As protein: CSVVKVGGDTEAFF.